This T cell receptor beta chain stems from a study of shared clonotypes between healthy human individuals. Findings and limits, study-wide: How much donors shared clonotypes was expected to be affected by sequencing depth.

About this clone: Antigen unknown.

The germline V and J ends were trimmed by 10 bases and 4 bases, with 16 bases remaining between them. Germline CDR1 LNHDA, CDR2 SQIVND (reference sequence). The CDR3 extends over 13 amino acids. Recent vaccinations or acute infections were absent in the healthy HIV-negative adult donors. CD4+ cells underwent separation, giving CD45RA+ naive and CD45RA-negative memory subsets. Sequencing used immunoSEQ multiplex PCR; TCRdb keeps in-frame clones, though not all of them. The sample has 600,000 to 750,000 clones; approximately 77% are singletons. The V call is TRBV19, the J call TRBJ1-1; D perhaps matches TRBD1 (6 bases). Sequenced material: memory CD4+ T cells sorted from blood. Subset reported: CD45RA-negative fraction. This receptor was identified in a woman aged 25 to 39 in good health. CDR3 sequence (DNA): TGTGCCACCTCGGGGGGAGGGGGCACTGAAGCTTTCTTT. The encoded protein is CATSGGGGTEAFF.